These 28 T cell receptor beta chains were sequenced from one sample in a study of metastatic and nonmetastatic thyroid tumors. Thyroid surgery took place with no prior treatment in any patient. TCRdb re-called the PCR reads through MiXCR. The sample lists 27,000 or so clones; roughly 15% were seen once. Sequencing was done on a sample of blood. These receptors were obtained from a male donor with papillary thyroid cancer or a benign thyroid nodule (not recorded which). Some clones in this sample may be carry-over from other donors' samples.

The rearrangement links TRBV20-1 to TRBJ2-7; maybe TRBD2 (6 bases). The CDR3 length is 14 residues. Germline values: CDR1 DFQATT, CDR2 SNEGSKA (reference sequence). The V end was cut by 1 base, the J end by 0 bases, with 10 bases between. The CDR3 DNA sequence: TGCAGTGCTAGAGGCCGGAGGGGCTCCTACGAGCAGTACTTC. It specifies CSARGRRGSYEQYF.

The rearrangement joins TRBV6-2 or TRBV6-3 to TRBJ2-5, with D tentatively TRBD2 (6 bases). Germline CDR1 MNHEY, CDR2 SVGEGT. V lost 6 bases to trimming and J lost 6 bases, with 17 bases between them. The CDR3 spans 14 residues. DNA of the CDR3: TGTGCCAGCAGGGGGACTCAAAGGGCGCAGACCCAGTACTTC. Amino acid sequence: CASRGTQRAQTQYF.

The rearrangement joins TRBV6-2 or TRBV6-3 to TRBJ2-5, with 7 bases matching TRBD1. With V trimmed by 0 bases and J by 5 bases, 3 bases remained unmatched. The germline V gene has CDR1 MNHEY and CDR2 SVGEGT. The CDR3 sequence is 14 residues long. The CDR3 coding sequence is TGTGCCAGCAGTTACTCTACAGGGGTGGAGACCCAGTACTTC. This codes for CASSYSTGVETQYF.

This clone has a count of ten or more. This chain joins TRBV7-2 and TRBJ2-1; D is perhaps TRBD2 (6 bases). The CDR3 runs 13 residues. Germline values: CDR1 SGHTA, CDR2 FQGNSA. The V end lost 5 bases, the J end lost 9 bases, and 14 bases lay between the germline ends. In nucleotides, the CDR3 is TGTGCCAGCAGCCCGGGACTCACAACTGAGCAGTTCTTC. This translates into CASSPGLTTEQFF.

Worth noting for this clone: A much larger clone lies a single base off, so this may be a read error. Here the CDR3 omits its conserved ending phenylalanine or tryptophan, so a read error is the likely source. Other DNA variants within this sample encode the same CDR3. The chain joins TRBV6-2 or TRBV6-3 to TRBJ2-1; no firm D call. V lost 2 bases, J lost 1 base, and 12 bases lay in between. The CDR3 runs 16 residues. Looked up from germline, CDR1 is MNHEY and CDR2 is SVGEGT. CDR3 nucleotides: TGTGCCAGCAGTTACGGGAACAGCCGATCCTACAATGAGCAGTTCCTC. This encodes CASSYGNSRSYNEQFL.

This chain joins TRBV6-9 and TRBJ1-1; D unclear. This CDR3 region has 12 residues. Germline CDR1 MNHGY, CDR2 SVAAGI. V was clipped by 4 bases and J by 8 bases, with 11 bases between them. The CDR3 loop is CASSSSSREAFF. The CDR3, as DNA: TGTGCCAGCAGTTCGTCCAGCAGGGAAGCTTTCTTT.

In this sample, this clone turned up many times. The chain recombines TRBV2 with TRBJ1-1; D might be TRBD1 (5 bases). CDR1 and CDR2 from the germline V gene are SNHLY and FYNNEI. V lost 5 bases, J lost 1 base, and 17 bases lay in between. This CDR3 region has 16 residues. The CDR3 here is CASSPRGRLGNTEAFF. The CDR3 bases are TGTGCCAGCAGTCCCCGGGGCAGATTAGGGAACACTGAAGCTTTCTTT.

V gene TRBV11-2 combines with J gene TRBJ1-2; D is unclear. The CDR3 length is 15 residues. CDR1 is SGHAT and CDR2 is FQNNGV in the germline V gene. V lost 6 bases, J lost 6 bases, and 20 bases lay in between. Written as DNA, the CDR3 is TGTGCCAGCAGTCCTACTCGAACGATGACGGATGGCTACACCTTC. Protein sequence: CASSPTRTMTDGYTF.

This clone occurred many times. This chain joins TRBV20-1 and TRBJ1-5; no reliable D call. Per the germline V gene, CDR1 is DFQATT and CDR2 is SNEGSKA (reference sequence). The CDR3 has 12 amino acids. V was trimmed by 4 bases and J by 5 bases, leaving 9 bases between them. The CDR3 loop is CSAKQTDQPQHF. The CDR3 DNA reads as TGCAGTGCTAAACAGACCGATCAGCCCCAGCATTTT.

The CDR3 spells CASSPAPYPTSYEQYF. The CDR3 bases are TGTGCCAGCAGCCCCGCCCCCTACCCTACCTCCTACGAGCAGTACTTC. This chain connects TRBV7-7 to TRBJ2-7; D uncertain. V lost 5 bases and J lost 0, with 17 bases in between. CDR1 is SSHAT, CDR2 FNYEAQ, per germline (reference sequence). This CDR3 is 16 amino acids long. The whole variable domain, filled in from reference TRBV7-7 and TRBJ2-7, reads GAGVSQSPRYKVTKRGQDVTLRCDPISSHATLYWYQQALGQGPEFLTYFNYEAQPDKSGLPSDRFSAERPEGSISTLTIQRTEQRDSAMYRCASSPAPYPTSYEQYFGPGTRLTVT.

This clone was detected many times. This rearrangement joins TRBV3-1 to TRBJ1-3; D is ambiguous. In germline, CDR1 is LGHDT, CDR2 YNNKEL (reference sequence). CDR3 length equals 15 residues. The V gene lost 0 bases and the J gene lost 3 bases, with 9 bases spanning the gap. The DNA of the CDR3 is TGTGCCAGCAGCCAAGAGAGCTGGGTTGGAAACACCATATATTTT. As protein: CASSQESWVGNTIYF.

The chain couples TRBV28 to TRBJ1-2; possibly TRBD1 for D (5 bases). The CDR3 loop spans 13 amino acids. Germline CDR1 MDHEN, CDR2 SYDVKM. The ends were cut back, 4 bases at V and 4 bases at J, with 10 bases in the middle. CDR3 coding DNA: TGTGCCAGCAGTTGTGGCGGGGGCTATGGCTACACCTTC. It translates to CASSCGGGYGYTF.

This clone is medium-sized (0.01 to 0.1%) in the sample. DNA of the CDR3: TGTGCCAGCAGCCCCAGGGGGGGTTCCCATGGCTACACCTTC. This codes for CASSPRGGSHGYTF. The rearrangement joins TRBV12-3 or TRBV12-4 to TRBJ1-2; 7 nucleotides agree with TRBD1. The CDR3 runs to 14 residues. V dropped 6 bases and J dropped 6; count of bases not matched to a gene: 10.

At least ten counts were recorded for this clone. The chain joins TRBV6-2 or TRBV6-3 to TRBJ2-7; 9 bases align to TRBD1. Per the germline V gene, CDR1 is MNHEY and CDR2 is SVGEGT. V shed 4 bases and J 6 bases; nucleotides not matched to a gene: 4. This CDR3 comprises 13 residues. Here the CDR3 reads CASSFGTGSEQYF. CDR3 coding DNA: TGTGCCAGCAGTTTTGGGACAGGGTCCGAGCAGTACTTC.

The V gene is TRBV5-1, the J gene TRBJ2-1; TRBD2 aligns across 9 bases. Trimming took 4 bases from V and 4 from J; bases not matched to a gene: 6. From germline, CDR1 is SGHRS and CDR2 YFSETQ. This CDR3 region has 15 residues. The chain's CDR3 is CASSPSGNTYNEQFF. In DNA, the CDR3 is TGCGCCAGCAGCCCTAGCGGGAATACTTACAATGAGCAGTTCTTC.

The CDR3 region is CASSVASGIRETQYF. Written as DNA, the CDR3 is TGTGCCAGCAGCGTAGCTTCCGGGATCCGGGAGACCCAGTACTTC. V usage is TRBV9 and J usage is TRBJ2-5; perhaps TRBD2 as D (5 bases). The CDR3 has 15 residues. Germline V gene lookup returns CDR1 SGDLS and CDR2 YYNGEE. The V end was cut by 0 bases, the J end by 5 bases, with 14 bases between.

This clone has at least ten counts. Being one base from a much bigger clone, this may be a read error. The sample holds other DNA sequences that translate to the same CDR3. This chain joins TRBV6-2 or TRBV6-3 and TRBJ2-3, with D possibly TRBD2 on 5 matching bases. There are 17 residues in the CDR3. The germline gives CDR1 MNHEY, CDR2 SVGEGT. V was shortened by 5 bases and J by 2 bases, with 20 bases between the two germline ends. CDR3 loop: CASSQYRTSGTTDTQYF. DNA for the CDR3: TGTGCCAGCAGTCAATATCGGACCAGCGGAACCACAGATACGCAGTATTTT.

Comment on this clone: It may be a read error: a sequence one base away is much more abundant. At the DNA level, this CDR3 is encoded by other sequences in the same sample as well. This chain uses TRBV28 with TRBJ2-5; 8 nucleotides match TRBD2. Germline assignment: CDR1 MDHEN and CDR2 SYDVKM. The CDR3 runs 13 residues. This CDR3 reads CASSFTGGETQYF. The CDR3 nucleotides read TGCGCCAGCAGTTTTACGGGGGGGGAGACCCAGTACTTC.

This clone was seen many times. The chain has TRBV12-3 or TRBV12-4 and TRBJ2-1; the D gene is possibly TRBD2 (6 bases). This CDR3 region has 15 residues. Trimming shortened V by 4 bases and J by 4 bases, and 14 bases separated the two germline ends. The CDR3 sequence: CASSWGVSGYNEQFF. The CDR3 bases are TGTGCCAGCAGTTGGGGGGTGTCGGGTTACAATGAGCAGTTCTTC.

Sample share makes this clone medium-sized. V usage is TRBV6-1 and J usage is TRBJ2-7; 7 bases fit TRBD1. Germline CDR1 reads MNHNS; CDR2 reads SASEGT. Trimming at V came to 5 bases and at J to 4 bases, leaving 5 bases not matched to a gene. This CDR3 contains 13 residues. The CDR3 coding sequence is TGTGCCAGCAGTACAGGGGTCGGTTACGAGCAGTACTTC. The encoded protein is CASSTGVGYEQYF.

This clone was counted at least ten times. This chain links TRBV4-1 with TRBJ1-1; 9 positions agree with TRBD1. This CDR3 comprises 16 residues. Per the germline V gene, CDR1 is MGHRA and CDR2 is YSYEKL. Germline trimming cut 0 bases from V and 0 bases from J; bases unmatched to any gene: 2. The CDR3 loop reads CASSQEGQGLNTEAFF. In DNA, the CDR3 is TGCGCCAGCAGCCAAGAGGGACAGGGATTGAACACTGAAGCTTTCTTT.

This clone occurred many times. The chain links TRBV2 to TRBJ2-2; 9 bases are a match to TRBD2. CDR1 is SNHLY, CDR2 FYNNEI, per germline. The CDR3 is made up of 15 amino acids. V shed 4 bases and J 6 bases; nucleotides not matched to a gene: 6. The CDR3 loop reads CASSAGVAGAGELFF. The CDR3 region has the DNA TGTGCCAGCAGTGCTGGGGTAGCGGGGGCCGGGGAGCTGTTTTTT.

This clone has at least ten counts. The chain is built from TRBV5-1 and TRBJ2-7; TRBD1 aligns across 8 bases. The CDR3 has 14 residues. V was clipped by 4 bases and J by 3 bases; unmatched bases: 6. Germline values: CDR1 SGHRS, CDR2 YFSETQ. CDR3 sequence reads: CASSATTGDYEQYF. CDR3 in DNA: TGCGCCAGCAGCGCGACGACAGGGGACTACGAGCAGTACTTC.

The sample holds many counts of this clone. This chain's CDR3 is CASSIGLMNTEAFF. CDR3 nucleotide sequence: TGTGCCAGCAGTATCGGTTTAATGAACACTGAAGCTTTCTTT. The chain couples TRBV27 to TRBJ1-1; D is unclear. V was clipped by 5 bases and J by 0 bases, with 10 bases between them. Germline CDR1 reads MNHEY; CDR2 reads SMNVEV (reference sequence). CDR3 length equals 14 residues.

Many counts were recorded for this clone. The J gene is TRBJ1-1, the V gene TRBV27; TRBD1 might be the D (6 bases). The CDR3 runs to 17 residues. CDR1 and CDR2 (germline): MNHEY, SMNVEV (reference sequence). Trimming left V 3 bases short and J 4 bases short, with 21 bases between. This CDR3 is CASSFLGAGGPSTEAFF. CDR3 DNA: TGTGCCAGCAGTTTTCTAGGGGCGGGGGGCCCGAGCACTGAAGCTTTCTTT.

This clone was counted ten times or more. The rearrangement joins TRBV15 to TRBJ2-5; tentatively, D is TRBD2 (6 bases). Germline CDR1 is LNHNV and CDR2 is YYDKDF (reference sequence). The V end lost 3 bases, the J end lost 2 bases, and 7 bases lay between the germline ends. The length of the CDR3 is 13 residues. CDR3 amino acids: CATSRGGQETQYF. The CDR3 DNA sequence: TGTGCCACCAGCAGGGGAGGACAAGAGACCCAGTACTTC. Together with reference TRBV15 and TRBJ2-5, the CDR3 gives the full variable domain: DAMVIQNPRYQVTQFGKPVTLSCSQTLNHNVMYWYQQKSSQAPKLLFHYYDKDFNNEADTPDNFQSRRPNTSFCFLDIRSPGLGDTAMYLCATSRGGQETQYFGPGTRLLVL.

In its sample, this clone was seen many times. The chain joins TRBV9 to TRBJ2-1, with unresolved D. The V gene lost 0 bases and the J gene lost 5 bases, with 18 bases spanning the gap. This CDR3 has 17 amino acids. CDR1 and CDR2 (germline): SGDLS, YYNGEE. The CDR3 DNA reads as TGTGCCAGCAGCGTAGGTCCCGGTGGCTCTCGCAACAATGAGCAGTTCTTC. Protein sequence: CASSVGPGGSRNNEQFF.

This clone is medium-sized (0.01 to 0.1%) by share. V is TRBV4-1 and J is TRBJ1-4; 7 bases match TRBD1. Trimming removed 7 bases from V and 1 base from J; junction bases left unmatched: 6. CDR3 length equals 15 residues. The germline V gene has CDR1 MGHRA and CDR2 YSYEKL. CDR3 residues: CASTRGYGTNEKLFF. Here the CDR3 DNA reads TGCGCCAGCACCAGGGGGTATGGAACTAATGAAAAACTGTTTTTT.